Presented here are 18 T cell receptor beta chains from one specimen sequenced in a study of T cell responses to AZD1222 COVID-19 vaccine (dated by TCRdb to 2020 to 2022). Library construction relied on the immunoSEQ multiplex PCR assay. TCRdb mirrors the immuneACCESS table, restricted to in-frame sequences. Some clones are absent from its copies; in checked studies, under half trace to an unresolved V gene, and the reason for the others is unknown. Recorded for this sample are about 110,000 clones; around 87% of them occurred a single time. The ten biggest clones cover roughly 5% of the sample. The label giving this sample's time point can be read as: baseline before first vaccination. The sequenced sample was peripheral blood, obtained on day 0 of AZD1222 vaccination. Receptor source: an adult in good health.

The V gene is TRBV10-1, the J gene TRBJ1-1, with D perhaps TRBD1 (5 bases). CDR3 size: 14 residues. Germline V lookup: CDR1 WNHNN, CDR2 SYGVQD (reference sequence). V gave up 0 bases and J gave up 2 bases, with 7 bases separating them. CDR3 region: CASSESQGNTEAFF. Here the CDR3 DNA reads TGCGCCAGCAGTGAGTCGCAGGGAAACACTGAAGCTTTCTTT.

The chain has TRBV7-9 and TRBJ2-1; perhaps TRBD1 as D (6 bases). Trimming took 3 bases from V and 7 from J, leaving 16 bases between them. Germline V gene sequence: CDR1 SEHNR, CDR2 FQNEAQ (reference sequence). This CDR3 has 15 residues. CDR3 sequence (DNA): TGTGCCAGCAGCTTCGTCCAGGGGAAGGGAAATGAGCAGTTCTTC. It specifies CASSFVQGKGNEQFF.

V usage is TRBV13 and J usage is TRBJ2-5, with D tentatively TRBD1 or TRBD2 (5 bases each). V shed 5 bases and J shed 4 bases, with 17 bases lying between them. Germline CDR1 reads PRHDT; CDR2 reads FYEKMQ (reference sequence). This CDR3 spans 15 amino acids. The CDR3 DNA reads as TGTGCCAGCAGCCCTACGGGGCAGAGGGGAGAGACCCAGTACTTC. It yields the protein CASSPTGQRGETQYF.

The chain joins TRBV24-1 to TRBJ2-1, with D unclear. Between the trimmed V and J ends, which lost 0 bases and 7 bases, there was a span of 15 bases. Germline CDR1 reads KGHDR; CDR2 reads SFDVKD. The CDR3 totals 16 residues. CDR3 bases: TGTGCCACCAGTGATTTGGGGCGGACGTCGGCAAATGAGCAGTTCTTC. It specifies CATSDLGRTSANEQFF.

The gene calls are TRBV3-1 (or the pseudogene TRBV3-2) and TRBJ2-5; 9 nucleotides line up with TRBD2. The CDR3 is 16 residues long. Germline V gives CDR1 LGHDT, CDR2 YNNKEL (reference sequence). V gave up 3 bases and J gave up 7 bases; unmatched junction bases: 12. The CDR3: CASSQARGGVFGTQYF. The CDR3 nucleotides are TGTGCCAGCAGCCAGGCCCGCGGGGGGGTTTTCGGGACCCAGTACTTC.

The genes are TRBV11-2 and TRBJ2-3; D perhaps matches TRBD1 (6 bases). CDR1 and CDR2 from the germline V gene are SGHAT and FQNNGV. Trimming took off 5 bases at V and 5 bases at J, with 11 bases between the two ends. This CDR3 is built from 13 residues. CDR3 in amino acids: CASSPTGLDTQYF. In DNA form, the CDR3 reads TGTGCCAGCAGCCCCACAGGGTTAGATACGCAGTATTTT. Combining the CDR3 with reference TRBV11-2 and TRBJ2-3 gives the whole variable domain EAGVAQSPRYKIIEKRQSVAFWCNPISGHATLYWYQQILGQGPKLLIQFQNNGVVDDSQLPKDRFSAERLKGVDSTLKIQPAKLEDSAVYLCASSPTGLDTQYFGPGTRLTVL.

The chain is built from TRBV5-1 and TRBJ2-3; a weak D match, TRBD2 (7 bases). The germline V and J ends were trimmed by 3 bases and 2 bases, with 16 bases remaining between them. The CDR3 covers 16 residues. CDR1 and CDR2 (germline): SGHRS, YFSETQ. DNA for the CDR3: TGCGCCAGCAGCTCCCCGGCGGGGGCCGACACAGATACGCAGTATTTT. Translation: CASSSPAGADTDTQYF. The variable domain in full, completed from reference TRBV5-1 and TRBJ2-3, reads KAGVTQTPRYLIKTRGQQVTLSCSPISGHRSVSWYQQTPGQGLQFLFEYFSETQRNKGNFPGRFSGRQFSNSRSEMNVSTLELGDSALYLCASSSPAGADTDTQYFGPGTRLTVL.

This rearrangement joins TRBV5-1 to TRBJ2-1, with D possibly being TRBD2 (5 bases). This CDR3 is 13 amino acids long. Germline loops: CDR1 SGHRS, CDR2 YFSETQ. The ends were cut back, 4 bases at V and 5 bases at J, with 10 bases in the middle. The CDR3 protein is CASSEDSNNEQFF. The CDR3 DNA follows: TGCGCCAGCAGCGAGGACTCTAACAATGAGCAGTTCTTC.

In its sample, this clone was seen a few times. V gene TRBV7-2 combines with J gene TRBJ1-1; D not certain. The germline CDR1 and CDR2 sequences are SGHTA and FQGNSA. The CDR3 runs 14 residues. V lost 5 bases to trimming and J lost 2 bases, with 12 bases between them. CDR3 sequence reads: CASSLGRINTEAFF. As DNA, the CDR3 is TGTGCCAGCAGCCTCGGACGGATCAACACTGAAGCTTTCTTT.

There are a few counts of this clone. The genes are TRBV5-1 and TRBJ2-2; no clear D gene. Germline V CDR1 and CDR2: SGHRS, YFSETQ. The CDR3 sequence is 14 residues long. Trimming pared 4 bases from V and 6 bases from J, leaving 13 bases between. CDR3 sequence: CASSPIEQAGELFF. CDR3 nucleotide sequence: TGCGCCAGCAGCCCAATTGAGCAGGCCGGGGAGCTGTTTTTT.

The rearrangement uses TRBV5-1 and TRBJ2-5; weak D call: TRBD1 (8 bases). Germline assignment: CDR1 SGHRS and CDR2 YFSETQ. The CDR3 runs 17 residues. Deletions cut 4 bases from V and 0 bases from J, with 19 bases between. CDR3 nucleotide sequence: TGCGCCAGCAGCAGGGGCCCCACAGGGGGGGACCAAGAGACCCAGTACTTC. Residues: CASSRGPTGGDQETQYF.

DNA of the CDR3: TGTGCCAGCGGTCTGGGCAGTAGCAATCAGCCCCAGCATTTT. Protein product: CASGLGSSNQPQHF. The gene calls are TRBV6-5 and TRBJ1-5; D is unclear. Germline loops: CDR1 MNHEY, CDR2 SVGAGI. V dropped 8 bases and J dropped 0 bases, with 11 bases sitting between them. The CDR3 totals 14 residues.

V gene TRBV19 combines with J gene TRBJ1-3; no firm D call. Trimming removed 3 bases at V and 2 bases at J, with 8 bases between. The CDR3 has 14 amino acids. CDR1 LNHDA and CDR2 SQIVND come from the germline V gene (reference sequence). Written as DNA, the CDR3 is TGTGCCAGTAGTATTTCATCCACTGGAAACACCATATATTTT. Translation: CASSISSTGNTIYF.

The CDR3 loop reads CATSDGGTGRYNEQFF. The CDR3 DNA sequence: TGTGCCACCAGTGATGGGGGGACAGGGAGATACAATGAGCAGTTCTTC. The chain combines TRBV24-1 with TRBJ2-1; 9 nucleotides align to TRBD1. In germline, CDR1 is KGHDR, CDR2 SFDVKD. This CDR3 comprises 16 residues. The V segment lost 3 bases and the J segment 4 bases; nucleotides outside the gene matches: 6.

CDR3 DNA: TGTGCCAGCAGTACACGGAGGGGGAAGGCTGAAGCTTTCTTT. Encoded protein: CASSTRRGKAEAFF. The rearrangement uses TRBV6-5 and TRBJ1-1; weak D call: TRBD1 (6 bases). This CDR3 contains 14 residues. The V gene's germline CDR1 is MNHEY and CDR2 SVGAGI. Trimming stripped 5 bases from V and 6 bases from J, with 16 bases between.

The chain couples TRBV7-2 to TRBJ1-6; unclear D gene. Between the trimmed V and J ends, which lost 5 bases and 9 bases, there was a span of 11 bases. This CDR3 is 13 amino acids long. CDR1 is SGHTA and CDR2 is FQGNSA in the germline V gene. CDR3 sequence: CASSADGSSPLHF. For the CDR3, the DNA is TGTGCCAGCAGCGCCGACGGGAGTTCACCCCTCCACTTT.

The rearrangement uses TRBV6-2 or TRBV6-3 and TRBJ1-5; the D is unclear. The CDR3 runs 14 residues. Trimming cost V 0 bases and J 9 bases, with 12 bases left between them. The germline gives CDR1 MNHEY, CDR2 SVGEGT. The CDR3 reads CASSYSEGVRPQHF. CDR3 DNA: TGTGCCAGCAGTTACTCAGAGGGTGTTCGGCCCCAGCATTTT.

V gene TRBV2 combines with J gene TRBJ2-3, with D uncertain. Germline V gene data show CDR1 as SNHLY and CDR2 as FYNNEI. The CDR3 has 14 amino acids. Trimming took off 7 bases at V and 2 bases at J, with 13 bases between the two ends. CDR3 sequence (DNA): TGTGCCAGCATGGCTGATATCAACACAGATACGCAGTATTTT. Protein sequence: CASMADINTDTQYF.